This T cell receptor beta chain stems from a study of T cells after posttransplantation cyclophosphamide. Study outcomes and limitations: After PTCy, TRB diversity resembled that of CNI/methotrexate controls. TRB overlap between skin or GI tissue T cells and blood was limited.

This clone was observed at least ten times. The antigen is not known. Assay: immunoSEQ multiplex PCR; the TCRdb copy retains only in-frame clones and omits some. In total the sample includes about 24,000 clones, none of them seen once. On the day of bone marrow donation, the related graft donor provided peripheral blood. V gave up 4 bases and J gave up 0 bases, with 10 bases separating them. The length of the CDR3 is 15 residues. Germline V gene sequence: CDR1 SGHRS, CDR2 YFSETQ. Sequenced: PBMCs. The J gene is TRBJ2-2, the V gene TRBV5-1; D is perhaps TRBD1 (6 bases). The receptor was isolated from a woman aged 60-70 years in good health, CMV-negative, and a related stem cell transplant donor. For the CDR3, the DNA is TGCGCCAGCAGCCCGACAGGCGCGAACACCGGGGAGCTGTTTTTT. Its protein product is CASSPTGANTGELFF. Together with reference TRBV5-1 and TRBJ2-2, the CDR3 gives the full variable domain: KAGVTQTPRYLIKTRGQQVTLSCSPISGHRSVSWYQQTPGQGLQFLFEYFSETQRNKGNFPGRFSGRQFSNSRSEMNVSTLELGDSALYLCASSPTGANTGELFFGEGSRLTVL.